The source of this T cell receptor beta chain is a study of blood T cell repertoires in COVID-19 (dated by TCRdb to about 2020). Study-wide context: Samples covering the acute and convalescent phases of COVID-19 were provided by collaborators in the United States, Italy and Spain. The repertoires were made available in a free public database intended to serve as a resource for research on the immune response to SARS-CoV-2. A de-identified subject ID, COVID-19 status, age in years and sex were almost always included in the sample metadata. The dataset comprised deeply sampled blood TCRbeta repertoires from subjects exposed to, actively infected with, or recovered from COVID-19. The material from the prospective study consisted of cDNA or gDNA derived from T cells, B-cell-depleted T cells, or PBMCs. The samples were drawn from the first 160 participants of the ongoing ImmuneRACE study and from over 950 subjects provided by 6 global collaborators. HLA class I and class II types, where available, came from metadata supplied by the sample provider rather than from assay-based typing.

Study-wide conclusions, independent of this receptor: Clinical and demographic metadata were provided uncurated, with the amount varying by source and participant.

From the germline V gene (reference sequence), CDR1 is LNHDA and CDR2 is SQIVND. V is trimmed back by 3 bases and J by 4 bases, and the junction contains 4 bases that no gene match accounts for. The CDR3 starts with the cysteine, ends with the phenylalanine, and has 14 residues. Only the CDR3 region is kept as DNA, spanning 42 bases read in frame from base 1. The immunoSEQ Assay, a bias-controlled multiplex PCR, was used to amplify TCRbeta CDR3 regions from genomic DNA. From the authors' description of their analysis: The number of nucleated cells in each sample was estimated by amplification of reference gene primers within the assay. To quantify the absolute abundance of each unique TCRbeta CDR3 rearrangement, sequence reads were collapsed and filtered. For each sample, productive Simpson clonality was calculated by taking the square root of Simpson's diversity index across productive rearrangements. The clones in this table, taken by TCRdb from immuneACCESS, are in-frame only. Not every clone is retained; where verified, under half of the shortfall comes from an unresolved V gene, and the cause of the rest is unknown. V, J and clone size were drawn from that table, and D and trimming were deduced from the DNA. For this sample there are around 39,000 clones; over 70% appear just once. Over 8% of the sample is in the top ten clones.

In regard to this clone: Its target antigen remains unknown. It has no much larger one-base neighbor in the sample; base qualities were not kept.

Whole blood was collected in K2EDTA tubes by collaborating institutions according to the institutions' own protocols. Collaborator samples were shipped for TCRbeta analysis as frozen whole blood, isolated PBMCs, or DNA extracted from either sample type. Sequences were obtained from peripheral blood. The clonotype was recovered from a human donor in a cohort sampled during active COVID-19. The V and J segments used are TRBV19 and TRBJ1-1, with TRBD1 identical over 8 junction bases. The CDR3 here reads CASSIDRGPTEAFF. The nucleotide sequence is given as TGTGCCAGTAGTATCGACAGGGGTCCCACTGAAGCTTTCTTT.